The 18 T cell receptor beta chains presented below share a single source sample, sequenced in a study of tumor-infiltrating lymphocytes in primary liver carcinoma. Starting from roughly 540 ng of total RNA, TCR beta cDNA was produced with a primer in the constant region. Generation of the TCR beta libraries relied on three nested multiplex PCR rounds using slightly modified ARM-PCR. The two initial PCR rounds, about 9 cycles each, used TRBV1-TRBV30 forward and C-beta reverse primers. TCRdb fed the multiplex PCR reads into MiXCR, producing one record per CDR3 protein. The sample holds hundreds of thousands of distinct CDR3 sequences; around three fifths are singletons and the top ten take over 15%. Blood RNA came from unsorted whole blood; germline DNA was also extracted. The specimen was peripheral blood. These receptors all come from a woman aged 25 to 45 with primary liver carcinoma and hepatitis B virus infection.

V is TRBV5-6 and J is TRBJ2-6; TRBD1 matches 9 bases. CDR3 size: 24 residues. Germline lookup yields CDR1 SGHDT and CDR2 YYEEEE. With 1 base clipped from V and 0 bases from J, the junction kept 23 bases outside the gene matches. CDR3: CASSLTSAITQGALLISGANVLTF. The CDR3 DNA reads TGTGCCAGCAGCTTGACATCAGCGATTACACAGGGGGCTTTATTAATCTCTGGGGCCAACGTCCTGACTTTC.

About this clonotype: A much more abundant neighbour one base away suggests this may be a read error. The CDR3 nucleotides read TGTGCCAACAGTTGGGGGGACAATCAGCCCCAGCATTTT. As protein: CANSWGDNQPQHF. V gene TRBV12-3 or TRBV12-4 combines with J gene TRBJ1-5; a weak D match, TRBD1 (5 bases). This CDR3 comprises 13 residues.

This clonotype was observed at least ten times. The chain couples TRBV12-3 or TRBV12-4 to TRBJ1-1; D remains ambiguous. The V and J ends lost 3 bases and 3 bases respectively, with 11 bases between them. CDR3 size: 14 residues. The DNA of the CDR3 is TGTGCCAGCAGTTTGAGAGGGAGGGACACTGAAGCTTTCTTT. It encodes CASSLRGRDTEAFF.

This clonotype was seen a handful of times. This sequence joins TRBV12-3 or TRBV12-4 and TRBJ2-7; 7 bases line up with TRBD1. V lost 7 bases, J lost 5 bases, and 8 bases stayed unmatched. CDR3 length: 13 amino acids. The CDR3, as DNA: TGTGCCAGCAAGGAGACAGGGAACGACGAGCAGTACTTC. It yields the protein CASKETGNDEQYF.

This chain uses TRBV11-2 with TRBJ1-1; tentative D call: TRBD1 (5 bases). Trimming removed 3 bases at V and 14 bases at J, with 16 bases between. This CDR3 is built from 12 residues. CDR1 is SGHAT, CDR2 FQNNGV, per germline. The CDR3 nucleotides are TGTGCCAGCAGCTTTACCGGGAGCGGGGCCTTCTTT. It codes for CASSFTGSGAFF.

Turning to this clonotype: Compared with germline, one end of the junction differs, possibly owing to a read error. This chain joins TRBV4-2 and TRBJ2-1, with TRBD2 as a possible D gene (5 bases). The CDR3 spans 15 residues. The germline V gene has CDR1 LGHNA and CDR2 YNFKEQ. The CDR3 DNA reads TGTGCCAGCAGCCAAGGGGGAGAACGGTACAATGAGCAGCTCTTC. It specifies CASSQGGERYNEQLF.

The CDR3: CASSPHGLQETQYF. CDR3 bases: TGTGCCAGCAGCCCCCACGGCCTCCAAGAGACCCAGTACTTC. This chain uses TRBV28 with TRBJ2-5; no clear D gene. Germline V gives CDR1 MDHEN, CDR2 SYDVKM. The CDR3 is made up of 14 amino acids. Trimming shortened V by 6 bases and J by 1 base, and 12 bases separated the two germline ends.

On this clonotype itself: Compared with germline, one end of the junction differs, possibly owing to a read error. This chain connects TRBV6-6 to TRBJ2-1; TRBD2 matches 13 bases. Germline CDR1 MNHNY, CDR2 SVGAGI (reference sequence). The CDR3 runs 14 residues. As DNA, the CDR3 is TGTGCCAGCAGTGGGACTAGCGGGAACGATGAGCGGTTCTTC. Translation: CASSGTSGNDERFF.

This clonotype has ten or more counts. V is TRBV29-1 and J is TRBJ1-1; no reliable D call. The CDR3 contains 14 residues. V gave up 8 bases and J gave up 0 bases, with 16 bases separating them. Germline lookup yields CDR1 SQVTM and CDR2 ANQGSEA. CDR3 region: CSSDGVGMNTEAFF. CDR3 DNA sequence: TGCAGCTCTGACGGGGTAGGAATGAACACTGAAGCTTTCTTT.

This clonotype was counted only a few times. The V gene is TRBV14, the J gene TRBJ2-1, with TRBD1 matching over 8 bases. This CDR3 has 16 amino acids. Germline V gene data show CDR1 as SGHDN and CDR2 as FVKESK. Trimming cost V 8 bases and J 6 bases; bases outside gene matches: 15. The CDR3 DNA follows: TGTGCCAGCCAACCTCGGGACAGGCTTGGGTCCAATGAGCAGTTCTTC. It is translated as CASQPRDRLGSNEQFF.

In this sample, this clonotype turned up many times. The chain recombines TRBV4-1 with TRBJ2-7, with 7 bases identical to TRBD2. The V and J ends lost 1 base and 4 bases, in that order; junction bases with no gene match: 1. The CDR3 is 13 residues long. Germline V gives CDR1 MGHRA, CDR2 YSYEKL. CDR3: CASSQVGGYEQYF. The CDR3 DNA reads as TGCGCCAGCAGCCAAGTGGGGGGGTACGAGCAGTACTTC.

J is TRBJ1-4 and V is TRBV6-5; D gene ambiguous. The CDR3 runs to 13 residues. Trimming left V 3 bases short and J 8 bases short, with 10 bases between. Germline values: CDR1 MNHEY, CDR2 SVGAGI. CDR3 sequence reads: CASSYRMGEKLFF. CDR3 DNA: TGTGCCAGCAGTTATCGAATGGGAGAAAAACTGTTTTTT.

This clonotype was seen a single time. One base away lies a much larger clone, so this may be a sequencing read error. The chain recombines TRBV11-3 with TRBJ2-2; 9 bases fit TRBD2. This CDR3 has 16 amino acids. CDR1 and CDR2 (germline): SGHNT, YENEEA. J gave up 5 bases and V 5 bases, and 9 bases lay outside the gene matches. CDR3 coding DNA: TGTGCCAGCAGCACCCCCGGGACTAGCTGGACCGGGGAGCTGTTTTTT. Residues: CASSTPGTSWTGELFF. Full variable domain (rest looked up from reference TRBV11-3 and TRBJ2-2): EAGVVQSPRYKIIEKKQPVAFWCNPISGHNTLYWYLQNLGQGPELLIRYENEEAVDDSQLPKDRFSAERLKGVDSTLKIQPAELGDSAVYLCASSTPGTSWTGELFFGEGSRLTVL.

The genes are TRBV5-1 and TRBJ2-7; D is unclear. V lost 4 bases and J 0 bases, leaving 5 bases between the germline ends. The germline V gene encodes CDR1 SGHRS and CDR2 YFSETQ. The length of the CDR3 is 12 residues. The CDR3 reads CASSPASYEQYF. Written as DNA, the CDR3 is TGCGCCAGCAGCCCTGCCTCCTACGAGCAGTACTTC.

Only a few counts were recorded for this clonotype. This chain uses TRBV12-3 or TRBV12-4 with TRBJ2-5; D call uncertain. The CDR3 covers 11 residues. V shed 8 bases and J shed 13 bases, with 17 bases lying between them. The CDR3 DNA reads as TGTGCCAGCGTGTCGTCGCGGAGTCCGTACTTC. Amino acids: CASVSSRSPYF.

This clonotype was detected many times. The gene calls are TRBV4-3 and TRBJ2-1, with a possible D match to TRBD2 (5 bases). The CDR3 runs 15 residues. CDR1 is LGHNA and CDR2 is YSLEER in the germline V gene. The V end was cut by 5 bases, the J end by 4 bases, with 15 bases between. The CDR3 coding sequence is TGCGCCAGCAGCGAAGCGGTGTTGGGGTACAATGAGCAGTTCTTC. Residues: CASSEAVLGYNEQFF.

The chain carries TRBV7-9 and TRBJ1-1; the match to TRBD1 covers 9 bases. From germline, CDR1 is SEHNR and CDR2 FQNEAQ (reference sequence). Trimming cost V 1 base and J 2 bases; bases outside gene matches: 11. CDR3 size: 18 residues. The CDR3 region is CASSLEGQGRARNTEAFF. The CDR3, as DNA: TGTGCCAGCAGCTTAGAAGGACAGGGGCGGGCCCGAAACACTGAAGCTTTCTTT.

This clonotype was detected many times. The chain links TRBV4-3 to TRBJ2-7; D is undetermined. V was shortened by 0 bases and J by 6 bases, with 18 bases between the two germline ends. Germline lookup yields CDR1 LGHNA and CDR2 YSLEER. The CDR3 spans 16 residues. DNA for the CDR3: TGCGCCAGCAGCCAAGATCCGGTGGCAGGCAGATCCGAGCAGTACTTC. As protein: CASSQDPVAGRSEQYF.